The 4 T cell receptor beta chains listed next were all sequenced from one sample in a study of identifying expanded T cells in peripheral blood. The protocol was immunoSEQ multiplex PCR, while the TCRdb copy is restricted to in-frame clones and leaves out a portion. The repertoire includes around 120,000 clones, 86% of them detected once, and 8% to 9% sits in the top ten. The sample taken for sequencing was blood. The source of these receptors is a person between 18 and 75 years old in good health.

This clone was counted a few times. The chain carries TRBV2 and TRBJ1-3; D gene uncertain. CDR3 size: 15 residues. Trimming left V 5 bases short and J 0 bases short, with 11 bases between. Germline assignment: CDR1 SNHLY and CDR2 FYNNEI. The CDR3 nucleotides read TGTGCCAGCAGTAACACAGCGCTCTCTGGAAACACCATATATTTT. As protein: CASSNTALSGNTIYF.

J is TRBJ2-4 and V is TRBV4-1, with a tentative D call TRBD1 (6 bases). Germline CDR1 and CDR2: MGHRA and YSYEKL. This CDR3 spans 17 amino acids. Trimming pared 2 bases from V and 1 base from J, leaving 15 bases between. CDR3 nucleotides: TGCGCCAGCAGCCAACCAACAGGGCGGCTGGCCAAAAACATTCAGTACTTC. This sequence encodes CASSQPTGRLAKNIQYF.

CDR3 bases: TGTGCCAGCGCCCGGCAAAACTACGAGCAGTACTTC. This codes for CASARQNYEQYF. The V and J genes are TRBV28 and TRBJ2-7, with D hard to call. The CDR3 sequence is 12 residues long. V was clipped by 8 bases and J by 3 bases, with 11 bases between them. CDR1 is MDHEN, CDR2 SYDVKM, per germline.

This chain links TRBV7-6 with TRBJ1-2; no clear D. V was pared by 6 bases and J by 6 bases, with 20 bases between. CDR3 length equals 15 residues. Germline-derived CDR1 and CDR2 are SGHVS and FNYEAQ. The CDR3 loop is CASSRTPGSSNGYTF. CDR3 in DNA: TGTGCCAGCAGTCGTACCCCCGGGAGTTCTAATGGCTACACCTTC.